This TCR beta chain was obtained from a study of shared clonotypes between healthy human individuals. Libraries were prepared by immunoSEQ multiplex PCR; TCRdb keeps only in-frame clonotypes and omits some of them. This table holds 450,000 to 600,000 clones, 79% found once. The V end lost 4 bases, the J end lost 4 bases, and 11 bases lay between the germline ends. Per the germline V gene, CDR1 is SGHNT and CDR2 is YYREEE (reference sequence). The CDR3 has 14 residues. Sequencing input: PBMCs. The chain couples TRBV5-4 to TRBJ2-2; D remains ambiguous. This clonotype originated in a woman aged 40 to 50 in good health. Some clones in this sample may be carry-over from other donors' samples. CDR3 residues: CASSRRATTGELFF. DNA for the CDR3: TGTGCCAGCAGCCGCCGGGCCACCACCGGGGAGCTGTTTTTT.